Listed below are T cell receptor beta chains from one sample, sequenced in a study of blood T cell repertoires in COVID-19. Generated by immunoSEQ multiplex PCR, the TCRdb table keeps only in-frame clones and is missing some. The sample has tens of thousands of clones; 90% are singletons. Sequenced sample: peripheral blood. The receptors here all came from a man in his sixties with active or convalescent COVID-19. Both conserved end residues are part of each CDR3. Each record gives: clone size, D gene, V gene, J gene, CDR3 protein, CDR3 DNA. D genes are given only for firm matches. Size is stated for part of the rows, as once, few or many counts, or as a class when the clone is expanded.

clone size: few
D gene: .
V gene: TRBV6-5
J gene: TRBJ1-1
CDR3 protein: CASSYLFPQDHTEAFF
CDR3 DNA: TGTGCCAGCAGTTACCTTTTTCCCCAGGATCACACTGAAGCTTTCTTT

clone size: once
D gene: TRBD2
V gene: TRBV9
J gene: TRBJ2-1
CDR3 protein: CASSVGLADNEQFF
CDR3 DNA: TGTGCCAGCAGCGTAGGACTAGCGGACAATGAGCAGTTCTTC

clone size: .
D gene: TRBD1
V gene: TRBV5-4
J gene: TRBJ1-6
CDR3 protein: CASSLWDRRSPLHF
CDR3 DNA: TGTGCCAGCAGCTTGTGGGACAGACGATCACCCCTCCACTTT

clone size: .
D gene: TRBD1
V gene: TRBV19
J gene: TRBJ1-2
CDR3 protein: CASSIWDREGYGYTF
CDR3 DNA: TGTGCCAGTAGTATCTGGGACAGGGAGGGGTATGGCTACACCTTC

clone size: .
D gene: .
V gene: TRBV6-2/TRBV6-3
J gene: TRBJ1-2
CDR3 protein: CASSYPGSRGRYTF
CDR3 DNA: TGTGCCAGCAGTTATCCCGGGTCCAGGGGCCGCTACACCTTC

clone size: .
D gene: TRBD2
V gene: TRBV5-4
J gene: TRBJ2-5
CDR3 protein: CASRGRSGAHQETQYF
CDR3 DNA: TGTGCCAGCAGGGGGAGGAGCGGGGCCCACCAAGAGACCCAGTACTTC

clone size: .
D gene: .
V gene: TRBV10-3
J gene: TRBJ2-7
CDR3 protein: CAINPGVGYYEQYF
CDR3 DNA: TGTGCCATCAATCCGGGGGTGGGATACTACGAGCAGTACTTC

clone size: .
D gene: .
V gene: TRBV5-1
J gene: TRBJ2-7
CDR3 protein: CASSLAGTQSYEQYF
CDR3 DNA: TGCGCCAGCAGCTTGGCAGGTACGCAATCCTACGAGCAGTACTTC

clone size: once
D gene: .
V gene: TRBV6-1
J gene: TRBJ1-2
CDR3 protein: CASSEAEWSGGYTF
CDR3 DNA: TGTGCCAGCAGTGAAGCTGAGTGGTCGGGGGGCTACACCTTC

clone size: .
D gene: .
V gene: TRBV3-1/TRBV3-2
J gene: TRBJ1-6
CDR3 protein: CASSRGGGSSYNSPLHF
CDR3 DNA: TGTGCCAGCAGCCGGGGAGGGGGAAGCTCCTATAATTCACCCCTCCACTTT

clone size: once
D gene: TRBD1
V gene: TRBV6-5
J gene: TRBJ1-5
CDR3 protein: CASTTGVQPQHF
CDR3 DNA: TGTGCCAGCACCACAGGGGTCCAGCCCCAGCATTTT

clone size: .
D gene: .
V gene: TRBV2
J gene: TRBJ1-6
CDR3 protein: CASIRVGNSPLHF
CDR3 DNA: TGTGCCAGCATCCGAGTCGGTAATTCACCCCTCCACTTT

clone size: .
D gene: .
V gene: TRBV11-2
J gene: TRBJ1-3
CDR3 protein: CASSRAGNTIYF
CDR3 DNA: TGTGCCAGCAGCAGAGCTGGAAACACCATATATTTT

clone size: medium-sized
D gene: .
V gene: TRBV12-5
J gene: TRBJ2-7
CDR3 protein: CASGWAYEQYF
CDR3 DNA: TGTGCTAGTGGCTGGGCGTACGAGCAGTACTTC

clone size: .
D gene: .
V gene: TRBV7-2
J gene: TRBJ1-1
CDR3 protein: CASSLGGWSEAFF
CDR3 DNA: TGTGCCAGCAGCTTAGGAGGTTGGTCTGAAGCTTTCTTT

clone size: .
D gene: .
V gene: TRBV27
J gene: TRBJ2-7
CDR3 protein: CASSPRETYEQYF
CDR3 DNA: TGTGCCAGCAGCCCTAGGGAGACCTACGAGCAGTACTTC

clone size: once
D gene: TRBD1
V gene: TRBV2
J gene: TRBJ2-1
CDR3 protein: CASETGDNEQFF
CDR3 DNA: TGTGCCAGTGAGACAGGGGACAATGAGCAGTTCTTC

clone size: .
D gene: .
V gene: TRBV3-1/TRBV3-2
J gene: TRBJ1-2
CDR3 protein: CASSQDRGRKGDYGYTF
CDR3 DNA: TGTGCCAGCAGCCAAGACCGAGGACGGAAGGGAGACTATGGCTACACCTTC

clone size: few
D gene: .
V gene: TRBV7-3
J gene: TRBJ1-1
CDR3 protein: CASSRTRDSHTEAFF
CDR3 DNA: TGTGCCAGCAGCCGGACCCGGGACTCCCACACTGAAGCTTTCTTT

clone size: .
D gene: .
V gene: TRBV4-3
J gene: TRBJ1-1
CDR3 protein: CASSQEGKGDTEAFF
CDR3 DNA: TGCGCCAGCAGCCAAGAAGGAAAGGGAGACACTGAAGCTTTCTTT

clone size: .
D gene: .
V gene: TRBV14
J gene: TRBJ2-1
CDR3 protein: CASSFRGARNEQFF
CDR3 DNA: TGTGCCAGCAGCTTTCGGGGGGCCCGGAATGAGCAGTTCTTC

clone size: .
D gene: TRBD2
V gene: TRBV5-1
J gene: TRBJ2-7
CDR3 protein: CASTIGTSGSYEQYF
CDR3 DNA: TGCGCCAGCACCATAGGGACTAGCGGATCCTACGAGCAGTACTTC

clone size: .
D gene: TRBD2
V gene: TRBV14
J gene: TRBJ2-1
CDR3 protein: CASSPYRSSGVNEQFF
CDR3 DNA: TGTGCCAGCAGCCCATATCGCTCTAGCGGGGTCAATGAGCAGTTCTTC

clone size: .
D gene: TRBD2
V gene: TRBV7-6
J gene: TRBJ2-1
CDR3 protein: CASSLAPASGGNEQFF
CDR3 DNA: TGTGCCAGCAGCTTAGCGCCGGCTAGCGGGGGGAATGAGCAGTTCTTC

clone size: .
D gene: .
V gene: TRBV4-1
J gene: TRBJ2-1
CDR3 protein: CASSQGGLDNEQFF
CDR3 DNA: TGCGCCAGCAGCCAAGGGGGACTGGACAATGAGCAGTTCTTC

clone size: .
D gene: .
V gene: TRBV19
J gene: TRBJ1-2
CDR3 protein: CASSLRGSFYGYTF
CDR3 DNA: TGTGCCAGTTCGCTCAGGGGATCCTTCTATGGCTACACCTTC

clone size: few
D gene: .
V gene: TRBV5-1
J gene: TRBJ1-1
CDR3 protein: CASSLGGIMNTEAFF
CDR3 DNA: TGCGCCAGCAGCCTAGGGGGTATCATGAACACTGAAGCTTTCTTT

clone size: .
D gene: .
V gene: TRBV2
J gene: TRBJ1-2
CDR3 protein: CASKGGPYGYTF
CDR3 DNA: TGTGCCAGCAAGGGAGGACCTTATGGCTACACCTTC

clone size: .
D gene: .
V gene: TRBV19
J gene: TRBJ2-1
CDR3 protein: CASSPLVLAVGEQFF
CDR3 DNA: TGTGCCAGTAGCCCCCTTGTTCTTGCCGTCGGTGAGCAGTTCTTC

clone size: .
D gene: .
V gene: TRBV3-1/TRBV3-2
J gene: TRBJ1-3
CDR3 protein: CASSQVWGDRLPSSGNTIYF
CDR3 DNA: TGTGCCAGCAGCCAAGTTTGGGGGGACCGGCTACCTTCCTCTGGAAACACCATATATTTT

clone size: .
D gene: TRBD1
V gene: TRBV6-5
J gene: TRBJ2-7
CDR3 protein: CASSLDRARYEQYF
CDR3 DNA: TGTGCCAGCAGCTTGGACAGGGCTAGGTACGAGCAGTACTTC

clone size: .
D gene: TRBD2
V gene: TRBV5-4
J gene: TRBJ2-1
CDR3 protein: CASSLLRGGPDYNEQFF
CDR3 DNA: TGTGCCAGCAGCTTGTTGCGCGGGGGGCCTGATTACAATGAGCAGTTCTTC

clone size: .
D gene: .
V gene: TRBV7-2
J gene: TRBJ1-4
CDR3 protein: CASSLGGLQRLELFF
CDR3 DNA: TGTGCCAGCAGCTTAGGAGGTCTCCAGCGACTCGAACTGTTTTTT

clone size: .
D gene: TRBD1
V gene: TRBV19
J gene: TRBJ1-2
CDR3 protein: CASTRQGRHLNYGYTF
CDR3 DNA: TGTGCCAGTACCCGACAGGGGAGGCATCTCAACTATGGCTACACCTTC

clone size: .
D gene: TRBD2
V gene: TRBV20-1
J gene: TRBJ2-7
CDR3 protein: CSAGRQDEQYF
CDR3 DNA: TGCAGTGCCGGGAGGCAGGACGAGCAGTACTTC

clone size: .
D gene: .
V gene: TRBV6-1
J gene: TRBJ2-7
CDR3 protein: CASSDLRRNEQYF
CDR3 DNA: TGTGCCAGCAGTGACCTTAGGAGGAACGAGCAGTACTTC

clone size: .
D gene: .
V gene: TRBV5-5
J gene: TRBJ1-1
CDR3 protein: CASSLTSGNTEAFF
CDR3 DNA: TGTGCCAGCAGCTTGACTTCCGGGAACACTGAAGCTTTCTTT

clone size: .
D gene: TRBD1
V gene: TRBV9
J gene: TRBJ2-5
CDR3 protein: CASSVDSNRGRQETQYF
CDR3 DNA: TGTGCCAGCAGCGTAGACAGTAACAGGGGGCGGCAAGAGACCCAGTACTTC

clone size: few
D gene: .
V gene: TRBV4-3
J gene: TRBJ1-6
CDR3 protein: CASSQDLRQGDSPLHF
CDR3 DNA: TGCGCCAGCAGCCAAGATTTAAGGCAGGGTGACTCACCCCTCCACTTT

clone size: once
D gene: .
V gene: TRBV9
J gene: TRBJ1-1
CDR3 protein: CASSPTGGSIAEAFF
CDR3 DNA: TGTGCCAGCAGCCCCACGGGGGGGTCGATCGCTGAAGCTTTCTTT

clone size: .
D gene: .
V gene: TRBV7-9
J gene: TRBJ1-4
CDR3 protein: CASSSLGGYEKLFF
CDR3 DNA: TGTGCCAGCAGCAGCCTAGGGGGATATGAAAAACTGTTTTTT

clone size: .
D gene: .
V gene: TRBV18
J gene: TRBJ1-3
CDR3 protein: CASSWSQEPSGNTIYF
CDR3 DNA: TGTGCCAGCTCATGGTCACAAGAACCCTCTGGAAACACCATATATTTT

clone size: .
D gene: TRBD1
V gene: TRBV2
J gene: TRBJ2-5
CDR3 protein: CASRRGTGQETQYF
CDR3 DNA: TGTGCCAGCAGGAGAGGGACAGGCCAAGAGACCCAGTACTTC

clone size: .
D gene: TRBD2
V gene: TRBV9
J gene: TRBJ2-1
CDR3 protein: CASSGLAGGQWNEQFF
CDR3 DNA: TGTGCCAGCAGCGGACTAGCGGGAGGGCAATGGAATGAGCAGTTCTTC

clone size: .
D gene: .
V gene: TRBV7-9
J gene: TRBJ2-1
CDR3 protein: CASSLSSVNEQFF
CDR3 DNA: TGTGCCAGCAGCTTATCCTCTGTAAATGAGCAGTTCTTC

clone size: .
D gene: TRBD1
V gene: TRBV5-5
J gene: TRBJ1-6
CDR3 protein: CASSSSIGQGPNSPLHF
CDR3 DNA: TGTGCCAGCAGCTCCTCCATAGGACAGGGACCTAATTCACCCCTCCACTTT

clone size: .
D gene: TRBD2
V gene: TRBV7-6
J gene: TRBJ2-7
CDR3 protein: CASSYRSLSSGRAFEQYF
CDR3 DNA: TGTGCCAGCAGCTACCGCTCCCTTTCTAGCGGGAGGGCCTTCGAGCAGTACTTC

clone size: .
D gene: TRBD2
V gene: TRBV9
J gene: TRBJ2-1
CDR3 protein: CASSVTTSGNEQFF
CDR3 DNA: TGTGCCAGCAGCGTAACGACTAGCGGGAATGAGCAGTTCTTC

clone size: .
D gene: TRBD1
V gene: TRBV19
J gene: TRBJ1-2
CDR3 protein: CASSPLTGMRDYGYTF
CDR3 DNA: TGTGCCAGTAGCCCCCTGACAGGGATGAGGGACTATGGCTACACCTTC